This TCR beta chain comes out of a study of blood T cells in healthy people across ages (dated by TCRdb to the mid-2010s). For the wider study: In model experiments, template switching captured roughly one uniquely barcoded TCR beta cDNA molecule for every two T cells. Two additional independent replicas of 1 million unique cDNA reads from the same blood draw were analyzed for two donors (one aged 18 to 29 and one aged 80 or older). Using deep sequencing normalized with unique cDNA molecular identifiers, the study measured how TCR beta repertoire diversity changes with age. Donors were grouped into four age groups: young (average approximately 15 years), middle-aged (over 35), aged (around 56) and long-lived (over 80).

For this clonotype: This clone's antigen is unknown. The input lacks base qualities; no much larger clone sits a single base away.

The method behind the library was 5' RACE. Sequencing was carried out with an Illumina HiSeq 2500. The second PCR ran for about 6 to 12 cycles and used a J-beta primer mix along with a sample-barcoded 5' primer. Each TCR beta cDNA molecule received a unique molecular identifier from a template-switch 5' adaptor carrying 12 random nucleotides. At least 2.5 million CDR3-containing paired-end reads were obtained from each sample. The Mint cDNA synthesis kit, primed by a TRBC-specific oligonucleotide, was used to synthesize first-strand cDNA from all RNA. After uracil-DNA glycosylase treatment, a first 18-cycle PCR used universal primers M1SS and BC2_uni_R on all cDNA. The authors processed their data as follows. Each sample was normalized by randomly selecting 1 million high-quality reads, each carrying a distinct molecular identifier. Instead of being binned into consensus sequences, reads with shared molecular identifiers were discarded. MiTCR, run with a Q25 quality threshold and the strictest error-elimination algorithm, handled CDR3 identification, clonotype clustering and error correction. Lower-bound total TCR beta diversity was estimated with a nonparametric unseen species model using Euler transformation. TCRdb reprocessing: public reads trimmed at Q25 with fastp, clones called with MiXCR, in-frame beta chains kept. Rows with one shared CDR3 protein collapse into an entry with the most common genes and DNA. The V and J calls and clone size come from TCRdb's table, not from the authors' own analysis. The sample contains under 700,000 distinct CDR3 sequences, less than 25% of them found a single time. In total, the top ten clones hold 8.5% to 9.5% of the sample.

Paper-wide results and their limitations: Observed TCR beta diversity per million T cells fell roughly linearly with age, and a significant reduction was already apparent by age about 43. Because donor CMV infection status was unknown, age-related changes in expanded clonotypes were potentially confounded. Conclusive comparison of naive and antigen-experienced compartments was prevented by the profiling of bulk unsorted PBMCs. Compared with the aged group, the long-lived group had more naive CD4+ T cells, fewer expanded clones and increased TCR diversity, suggesting age selection. A strong correlation was found between observed TCR beta diversity and the percentage of naive T cells measured by flow cytometry. Estimates of total diversity from one million sequenced T cells were regarded as lower bounds and underestimates.

The roughly 38 donors, aged 6 to 90 years, were systemically healthy Caucasian individuals from Russia. About 10 milliliters of peripheral blood were collected from each donor into EDTA-treated Vacutainer tubes. Ficoll-Paque density-gradient centrifugation was used to isolate PBMCs, with at least 6.5 million per sample. Trizol reagent was used to extract total RNA from PBMCs, with at least 6 micrograms per sample. For every donor, flow cytometry on a PBMC aliquot measured the percentage of naive CD45RAhigh/CD27high T cells. The CDR3 spans 13 residues, from the cysteine through the phenylalanine. Only the CDR3 DNA stays, 39 bases, in frame from base 1. CDR1 and CDR2 are drawn from the germline V gene: SGHTA, FQGTGA. The same specimen was also included in a second study, on T cells of mothers and their children. From that second study: Nine systemically healthy Caucasian individuals served as donors, namely three mothers together with their six children. cDNA synthesis used all of the extracted RNA, with 1.5 ug of RNA in each 15 ul reaction. Sample barcodes and 2-4 random nucleotides were added via the M1S primer in the second PCR. Over 8.5 million TCR beta CDR3 reads were obtained for each mother, and 2.5 million to 3 million reads were obtained for each child. In both related and unrelated pairs, thymic selection shapes the output of TCR recombination in a similar way, with inherited differences having only a minor effect. Normalized repertoire overlap was always found to be slightly, but never significantly, higher in related mother-child pairs than in unrelated mother-child pairs. Persistent microchimeric T cell clones were not detected, at a sensitivity of approximately 93 clones per million clonotypes. The study used deep NGS to compare TCR beta repertoires of mothers and children, seeking features distinguishing related mother-child pairs from unrelated individuals. The mean age was around 40 +/- 4 years for the mothers and roughly 11 +/- 4 years for the children. After adapter ligation was performed with NEBNext reagents, the libraries were sequenced on an Illumina HiSeq 2000 with 100+100 nt paired-end reads. To avoid cross-contamination, the mother libraries and the child libraries were prepared a month apart and sequenced in separate runs. Each donor had between about 500,000 and 2,100,000 distinct TCR beta clonotypes identified. Naive TCR beta clonotypes were estimated from low-frequency clonotypes matched to each donor's FACS-determined naive share, without sorting.

The sample consisted of blood. The sequence was obtained from a boy younger than 18 in good health. The rearrangement joined TRBV7-3 to TRBJ2-5; 5 matching bases give a weak D call of TRBD2. The closer fit of TRBJ2-7 to the DNA end suggests the J call may be wrong. The CDR3 loop reads CASSPMGSREQYF. The DNA reads TGTGCCAGCAGCCCAATGGGGAGCCGCGAGCAGTACTTC.